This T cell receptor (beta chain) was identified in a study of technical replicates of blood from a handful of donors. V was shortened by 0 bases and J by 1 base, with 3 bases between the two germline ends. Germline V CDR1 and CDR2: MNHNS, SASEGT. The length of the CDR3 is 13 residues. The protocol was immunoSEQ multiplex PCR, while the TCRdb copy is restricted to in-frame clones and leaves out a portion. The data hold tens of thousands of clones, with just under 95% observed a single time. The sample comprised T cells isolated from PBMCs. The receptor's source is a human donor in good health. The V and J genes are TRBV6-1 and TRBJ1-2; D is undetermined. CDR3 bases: TGTGCCAGCAGTGAAGCTTATAACTATGGCTACACCTTC. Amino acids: CASSEAYNYGYTF.